These T cell receptor beta chains were read from a single sample in a study of OX40 agonist ivuxolimab in advanced cancers. Clones were read by immunoSEQ multiplex PCR, and TCRdb kept only the in-frame ones, dropping some. The data show under 90,000 clones, with about 92% seen just once and about 13% held by the top ten. The sample consisted of CD4+ or CD8+ T cells sorted from blood, taken in a trial of the OX40 agonist ivuxolimab. The receptors were sampled from an adult with an advanced solid tumor such as melanoma, head and neck, liver or kidney cancer. Each CDR3 is given with its conserved first and last residue. Each record gives: V gene, D gene, CDR3 protein. A D gene is named only where the DNA matches it firmly.

TRBV10-3 NA CAISEVASQETQYF
TRBV4-1 NA CASSQGDWSGTQYF
TRBV9 TRBD1 CASSGQGSEQYF
TRBV4-1 TRBD1 CASSQQTGTVYGYTF
TRBV5-6 NA CASSWGDGYGYTF
TRBV27 NA CASSLSPFRTQYF
TRBV7-2 NA CASSLLLGNTGELFF
TRBV5-6 TRBD2 CASSLDGLAGALEQFF
TRBV7-6 TRBD2 CASSLAPSGGWGTDTQYF
TRBV7-9 NA CASSLAVSYEQYF
TRBV7-7 NA CASSPRAGASYEQYF
TRBV9 NA CASSVESSYEQYF
TRBV19 NA CASSPEGIYGYTF
TRBV7-7 NA CASSGGLYTGELFF
TRBV4-1 TRBD2 CASSPLGGSTGTQYF
TRBV11-3 NA CASSPLRGSYNEQFF
TRBV28 TRBD2 CASSFRLAGDQETQYF
TRBV5-8 NA CASSLDIAYEQYF
TRBV6-5 NA CASNLARGNTGELFF
TRBV4-1 TRBD1 CASSQELTGAYGYTF
TRBV15 TRBD1 CATSRGKGGASGANVLTF
TRBV9 NA CASSVEVMGYNEQFF
TRBV4-1 TRBD2 CASGPPGVAGYNEQFF
TRBV5-5 NA CASSWSQGLLTSYEQYF
TRBV7-2 NA CASSLSRTEAFF
TRBV27 TRBD1 CASSLSGQSNQPQHF
TRBV7-6 TRBD2 CASSWTSSFTGELFF
TRBV10-3 TRBD1 CAISGTGIYEQYF
TRBV28 TRBD1 CASNNQGATIEQYF
TRBV6-5 NA CASSYKTERDPQHF
TRBV19 TRBD1 CASSSRDRPIYEQYF
TRBV11-2 TRBD2 CASSLVAGGNEQFF
TRBV6-5 NA CASSRGTGSEQYF
TRBV5-1 NA CASSLGRTEYEQYF
TRBV4-1 NA CASSQGPISYEQYF
TRBV4-3 TRBD2 CASSQWRGINTGELFF
TRBV27 NA CASSLNDRFSSPLHF
TRBV27 TRBD1 CASSLSAGTGFTYSGNTIYF
TRBV7-7 TRBD1 CASSPGTGGYEQYF
TRBV5-6 TRBD1 CASSYGTVSYEQYF
TRBV27 NA CASSLWGNDQPQHF
TRBV9 NA CASSVESLGTEAFF